The present entry profiles one T cell receptor (beta chain) with its context. The CDR3 length is 14 residues. CDR1 and CDR2 from the germline V gene are SNHLY and FYNNEI. The V segment lost 11 bases and the J segment 3 bases; nucleotides outside the gene matches: 13. This sample stems from a study of cytomegalovirus exposure and HLA in healthy donors. The PCR had 60 Vbeta and 13 Jbeta primers. Sequencing used immunoSEQ multiplex PCR; TCRdb keeps in-frame clones, though not all of them. The sample yields around 190,000 clones, around 80% seen once. This receptor was taken from a man in his forties in good health and CMV-seronegative. This chain joins TRBV2 and TRBJ2-7, with 7 nucleotides matching TRBD2. The sample consisted of PBMCs. CDR3 nucleotide sequence: TGTGCCTCGTCCTCGGGCGGGAGTGTCTACGAGCAGTACTTC. Encoded protein: CASSSGGSVYEQYF.